These T cell receptor beta chains were read from a single sample in a study of T cell repertoires in cytomegalovirus infection. For these TCRs, the target antigens are not known. TCRdb analysed the reads with MiXCR anew, one entry per CDR3 protein. The sample includes hundreds of thousands of distinct CDR3 sequences, approximately 31% of them seen just once. Here the sequenced sample was cultured CD8+ T cells from PBMCs, taken from culture after CMV antigen stimulation. Receptor source: a human donor in good health (CMV status not recorded). Some clones in this sample may be carry-over from other donors' samples. The CDR3 runs from the conserved cysteine through the conserved F or W. Fields, in order: V gene, clone size, J gene, D gene, CDR3 DNA, CDR3 protein. D genes are given only for firm matches. Expanded clones get a size class; other rows say once, few or many, or leave the size out.

TRBV29-1	many	TRBJ1-2	-	TGCAGCGTTGAGTCAGGCCTTCGGTATGGCTACACCTTC	CSVESGLRYGYTF
TRBV7-9	-	TRBJ1-5	-	TGTGCCAGCAGCTTAGACGCGCGGGATCAGCCCCAGCATTTT	CASSLDARDQPQHF
TRBV6-6	-	TRBJ1-2	-	TGTGCCAGCAAGAGACAGGACAACTATGGCTACACCTTC	CASKRQDNYGYTF
TRBV11-2	few	TRBJ2-1	-	TGTGCCAGCCCTTTGCGGTTCTTC	CASPLRFF
TRBV2	few	TRBJ2-6	TRBD1	TGTGCCAGCCTCGAGAGAGGTACAGGGGAGCTGGCTGGGGCCAACGTCCTGACTTTC	CASLERGTGELAGANVLTF
TRBV19	-	TRBJ1-1	-	TGTGCCAGTAGTTCCCGACAGGTGGTGAACACTGAAGCTTTCTTT	CASSSRQVVNTEAFF
TRBV6-5	-	TRBJ1-1	-	TGTGCCAGCAGTTACAATGGGGGGAACACTGAAGCTTTCTTT	CASSYNGGNTEAFF
TRBV7-7	-	TRBJ2-3	TRBD1	TGTGCTAGCAGCTTTGGCCAGGGGGTTGCAGATACGCAGTATTTT	CASSFGQGVADTQYF
TRBV6-8	-	TRBJ2-7	-	TGTGCCAACAGAAGGGGGGGGGATTATTACGAGCAGTACTTC	CANRRGGDYYEQYF
TRBV11-3	many	TRBJ2-2	-	TGTGCCAGCAGCTCACGACAAGCGAACACCGGGGAGCTGTTTTTT	CASSSRQANTGELFF
TRBV12-3/TRBV12-4	-	TRBJ1-1	-	TGTGCCAGCAGCCCCGCTAAGAACACTGAAGCTTTCTTT	CASSPAKNTEAFF